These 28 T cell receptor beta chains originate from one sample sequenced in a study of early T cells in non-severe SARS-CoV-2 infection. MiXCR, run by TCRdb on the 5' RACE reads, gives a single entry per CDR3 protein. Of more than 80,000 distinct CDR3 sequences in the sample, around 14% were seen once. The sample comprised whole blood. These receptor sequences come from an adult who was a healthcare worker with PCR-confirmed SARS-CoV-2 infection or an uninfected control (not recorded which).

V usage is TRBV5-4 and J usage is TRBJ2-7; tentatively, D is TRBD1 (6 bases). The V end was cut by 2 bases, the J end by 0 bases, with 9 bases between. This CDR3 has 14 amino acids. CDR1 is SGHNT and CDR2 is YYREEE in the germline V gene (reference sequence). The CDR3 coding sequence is TGTGCCAGCAGCTTACAGGGTCTCTCCTACGAGCAGTACTTC. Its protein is CASSLQGLSYEQYF.

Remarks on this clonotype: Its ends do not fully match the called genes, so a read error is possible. The CDR3 DNA follows: TGTGCCAGCAGTTCGACAGGCCGCTACGAGCTGTACTTC. Its protein product is CASSSTGRYELYF. V is TRBV12-3 or TRBV12-4 and J is TRBJ2-7; D perhaps matches TRBD1 (6 bases). CDR3 length: 13 amino acids.

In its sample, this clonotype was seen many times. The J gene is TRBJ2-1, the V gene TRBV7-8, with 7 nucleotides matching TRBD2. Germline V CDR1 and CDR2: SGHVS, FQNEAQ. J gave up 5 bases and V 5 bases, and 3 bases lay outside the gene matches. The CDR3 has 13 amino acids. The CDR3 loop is CASSPSGDNEQFF. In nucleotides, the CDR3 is TGTGCCAGCAGCCCTAGCGGCGACAATGAGCAGTTCTTC.

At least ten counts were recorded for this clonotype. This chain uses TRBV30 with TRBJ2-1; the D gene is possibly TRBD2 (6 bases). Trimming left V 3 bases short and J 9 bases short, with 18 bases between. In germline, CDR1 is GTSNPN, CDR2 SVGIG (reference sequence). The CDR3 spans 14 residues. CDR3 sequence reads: CAWSGGLGVREQFF. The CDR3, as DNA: TGTGCCTGGAGCGGGGGACTCGGGGTTCGTGAGCAGTTCTTC.

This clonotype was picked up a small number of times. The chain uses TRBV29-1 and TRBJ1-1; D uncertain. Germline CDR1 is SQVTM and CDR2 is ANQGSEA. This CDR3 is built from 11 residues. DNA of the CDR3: TGCAGTACAGAGAGAAACACTGAAGCTTTCTTT. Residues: CSTERNTEAFF. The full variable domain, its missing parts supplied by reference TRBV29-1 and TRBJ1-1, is SAVISQKPSRDICQRGTSLTIQCQVDSQVTMMFWYRQQPGQSLTLIATANQGSEATYESGFVIDKFPISRPNLTFSTLTVSNMSPEDSSIYLCSTERNTEAFFGQGTRLTVV.

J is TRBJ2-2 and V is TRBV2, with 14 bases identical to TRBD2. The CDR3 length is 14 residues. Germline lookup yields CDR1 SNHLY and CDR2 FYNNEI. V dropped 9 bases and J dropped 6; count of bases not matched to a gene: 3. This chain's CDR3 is CASKGLAGAGELFF. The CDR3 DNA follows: TGTGCCAGTAAGGGACTAGCGGGAGCCGGGGAGCTGTTTTTT.

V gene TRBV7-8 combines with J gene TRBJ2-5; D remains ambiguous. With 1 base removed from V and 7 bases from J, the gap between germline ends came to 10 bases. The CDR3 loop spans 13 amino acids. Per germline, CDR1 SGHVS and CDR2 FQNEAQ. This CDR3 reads CASSLDSKGTQYF. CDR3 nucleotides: TGTGCCAGCAGCTTAGACTCAAAGGGGACCCAGTACTTC.

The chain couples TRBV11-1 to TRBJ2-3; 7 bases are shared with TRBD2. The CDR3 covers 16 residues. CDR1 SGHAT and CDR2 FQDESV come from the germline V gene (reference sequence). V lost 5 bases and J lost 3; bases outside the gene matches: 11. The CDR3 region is CASSGTGTKKTDTQYF. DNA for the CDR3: TGTGCCAGCAGCGGGACCGGGACTAAAAAGACAGATACGCAGTATTTT.

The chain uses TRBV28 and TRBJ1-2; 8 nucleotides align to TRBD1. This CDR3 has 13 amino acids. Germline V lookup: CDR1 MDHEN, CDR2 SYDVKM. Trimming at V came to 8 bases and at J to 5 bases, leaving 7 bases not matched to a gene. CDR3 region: CASRKTGEYGYTF. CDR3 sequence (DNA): TGTGCCAGCCGAAAGACAGGGGAATATGGCTACACCTTC.

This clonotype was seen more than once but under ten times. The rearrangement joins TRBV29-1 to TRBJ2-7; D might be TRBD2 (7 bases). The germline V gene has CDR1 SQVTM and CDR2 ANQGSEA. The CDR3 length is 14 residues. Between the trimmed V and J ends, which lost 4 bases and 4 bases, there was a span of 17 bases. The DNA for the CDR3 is TGCAGCGTTGCGGGGGGCTTGCTAAGATACGAGCAGTACTTC. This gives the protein CSVAGGLLRYEQYF.

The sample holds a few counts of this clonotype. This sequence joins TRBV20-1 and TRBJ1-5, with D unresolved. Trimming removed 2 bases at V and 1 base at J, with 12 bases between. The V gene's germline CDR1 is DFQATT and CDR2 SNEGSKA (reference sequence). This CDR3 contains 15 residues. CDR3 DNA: TGCAGTGCTAGACGCGAACATGTAAGCAATCAGCCCCAGCATTTT. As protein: CSARREHVSNQPQHF.

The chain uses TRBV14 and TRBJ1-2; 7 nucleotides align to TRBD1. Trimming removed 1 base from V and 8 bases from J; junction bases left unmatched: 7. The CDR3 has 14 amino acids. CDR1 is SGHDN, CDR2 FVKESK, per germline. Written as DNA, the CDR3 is TGTGCCAGCAGCCAAGCCCGACAGGGATGGGGCTACACCTTC. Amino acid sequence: CASSQARQGWGYTF.

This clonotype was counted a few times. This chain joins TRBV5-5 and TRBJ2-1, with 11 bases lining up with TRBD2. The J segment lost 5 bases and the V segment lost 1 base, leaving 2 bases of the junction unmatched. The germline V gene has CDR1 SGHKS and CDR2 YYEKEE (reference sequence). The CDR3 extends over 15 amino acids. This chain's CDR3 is CASSLTSGSNNEQFF. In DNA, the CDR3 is TGTGCCAGCAGCTTGACTAGCGGGAGCAACAATGAGCAGTTCTTC.

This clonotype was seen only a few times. CDR3 sequence: CASSLSQGVRNQPQHF. The CDR3 DNA is TGTGCCAGCAGTCTCTCCCAGGGGGTTAGGAATCAGCCCCAGCATTTT. The chain employs TRBV27 and TRBJ1-5, with 7 nucleotides matching TRBD1. J gave up 4 bases and V 5 bases, and 11 bases lay outside the gene matches. CDR3 length: 16 amino acids. The germline V gene has CDR1 MNHEY and CDR2 SMNVEV (reference sequence).

CDR3 nucleotides: TGCGCCAGCAGCTTGGACGTGGATCAGCCCCAGCATTTT. It encodes CASSLDVDQPQHF. The chain joins TRBV5-1 to TRBJ1-5; D not resolved. V gave up 0 bases and J gave up 5 bases, with 6 bases separating them. The V gene's germline CDR1 is SGHRS and CDR2 YFSETQ. The CDR3 has 13 amino acids. Drawing the rest from reference TRBV5-1 and TRBJ1-5, the complete variable domain is KAGVTQTPRYLIKTRGQQVTLSCSPISGHRSVSWYQQTPGQGLQFLFEYFSETQRNKGNFPGRFSGRQFSNSRSEMNVSTLELGDSALYLCASSLDVDQPQHFGDGTRLSIL.

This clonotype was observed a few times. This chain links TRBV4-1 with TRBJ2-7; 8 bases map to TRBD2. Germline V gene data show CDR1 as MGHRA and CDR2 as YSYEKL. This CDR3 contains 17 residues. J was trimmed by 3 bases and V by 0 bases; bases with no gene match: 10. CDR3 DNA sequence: TGCGCCAGCAGCCAAGACAATGAGGAACTAGCGGTCTACGAGCAGTACTTC. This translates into CASSQDNEELAVYEQYF.

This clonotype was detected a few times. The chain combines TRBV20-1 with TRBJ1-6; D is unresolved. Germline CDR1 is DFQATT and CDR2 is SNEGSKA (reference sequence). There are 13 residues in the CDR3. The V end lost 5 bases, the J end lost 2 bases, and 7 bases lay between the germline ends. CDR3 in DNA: TGCAGTGCTCCTCGAGCCTATAATTCACCCCTCCACTTT. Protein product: CSAPRAYNSPLHF.

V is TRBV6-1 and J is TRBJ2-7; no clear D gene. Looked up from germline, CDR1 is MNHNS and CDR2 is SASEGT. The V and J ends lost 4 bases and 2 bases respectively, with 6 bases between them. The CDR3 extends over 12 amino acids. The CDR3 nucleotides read TGTGCCAGCAGTGGGCCGGCCTACGAGCAGTACTTC. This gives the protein CASSGPAYEQYF.

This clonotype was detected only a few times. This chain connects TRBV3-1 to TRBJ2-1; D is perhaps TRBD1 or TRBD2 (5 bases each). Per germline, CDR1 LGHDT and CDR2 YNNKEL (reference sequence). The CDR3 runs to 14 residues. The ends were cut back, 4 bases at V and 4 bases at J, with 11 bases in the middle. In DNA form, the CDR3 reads TGTGCCAGCAGCCCGGGACCAACGTACAATGAGCAGTTCTTC. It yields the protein CASSPGPTYNEQFF.

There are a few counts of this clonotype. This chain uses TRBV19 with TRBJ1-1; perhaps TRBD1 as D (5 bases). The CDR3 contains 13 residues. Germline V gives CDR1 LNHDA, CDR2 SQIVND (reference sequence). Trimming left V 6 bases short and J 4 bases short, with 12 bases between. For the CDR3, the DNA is TGTGCCAGTAGGCAAACAGGATCCACTGAAGCTTTCTTT. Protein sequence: CASRQTGSTEAFF. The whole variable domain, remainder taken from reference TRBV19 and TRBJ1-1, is DGGITQSPKYLFRKEGQNVTLSCEQNLNHDAMYWYRQDPGQGLRLIYYSQIVNDFQKGDIAEGYSVSREKKESFPLTVTSAQKNPTAFYLCASRQTGSTEAFFGQGTRLTVV.

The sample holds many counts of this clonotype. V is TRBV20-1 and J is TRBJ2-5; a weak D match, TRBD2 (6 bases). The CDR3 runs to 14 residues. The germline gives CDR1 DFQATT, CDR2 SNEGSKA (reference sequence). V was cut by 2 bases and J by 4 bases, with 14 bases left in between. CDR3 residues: CSARSLGGRETQYF. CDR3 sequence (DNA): TGCAGTGCTAGATCTTTGGGGGGTCGAGAGACCCAGTACTTC.

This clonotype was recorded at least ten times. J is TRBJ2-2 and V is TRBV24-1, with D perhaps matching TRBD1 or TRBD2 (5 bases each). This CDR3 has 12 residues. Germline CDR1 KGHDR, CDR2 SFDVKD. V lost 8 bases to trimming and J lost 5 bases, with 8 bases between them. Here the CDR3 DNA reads TGTGCCACCACGGGGCGGACCGGGGAGCTGTTTTTT. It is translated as CATTGRTGELFF.

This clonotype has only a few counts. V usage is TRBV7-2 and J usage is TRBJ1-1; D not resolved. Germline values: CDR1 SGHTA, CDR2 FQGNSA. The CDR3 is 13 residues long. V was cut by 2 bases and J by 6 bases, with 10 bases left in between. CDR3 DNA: TGTGCCAGCAGCTTAATATCGCCCGCTGAAGCTTTCTTT. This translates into CASSLISPAEAFF.

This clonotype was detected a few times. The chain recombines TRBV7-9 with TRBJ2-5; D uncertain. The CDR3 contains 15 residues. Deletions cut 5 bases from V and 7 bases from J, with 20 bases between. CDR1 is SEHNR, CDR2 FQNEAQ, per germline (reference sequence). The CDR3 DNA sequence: TGTGCCAGCAGCCAAGCCTCGAGACGCGAGGCGACCCAGTACTTC. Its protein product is CASSQASRREATQYF.

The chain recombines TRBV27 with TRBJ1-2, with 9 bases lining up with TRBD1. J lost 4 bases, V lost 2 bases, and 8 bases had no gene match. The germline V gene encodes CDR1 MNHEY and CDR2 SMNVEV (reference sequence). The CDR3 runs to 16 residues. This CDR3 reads CASSLVGQGFVYGYTF. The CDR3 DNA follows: TGTGCCAGCAGTTTAGTGGGACAGGGTTTTGTCTATGGCTACACCTTC.

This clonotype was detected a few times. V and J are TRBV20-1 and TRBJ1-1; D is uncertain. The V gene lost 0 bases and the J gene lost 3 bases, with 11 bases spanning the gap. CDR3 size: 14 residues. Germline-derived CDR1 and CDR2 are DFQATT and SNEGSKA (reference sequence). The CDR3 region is CSARDHGRYTEAFF. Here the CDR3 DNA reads TGCAGTGCTAGAGATCACGGGAGGTACACTGAAGCTTTCTTT.

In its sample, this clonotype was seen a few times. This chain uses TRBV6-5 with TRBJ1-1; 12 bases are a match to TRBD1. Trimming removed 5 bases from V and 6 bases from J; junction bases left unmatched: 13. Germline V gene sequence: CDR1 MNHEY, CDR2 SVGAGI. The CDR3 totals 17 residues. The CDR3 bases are TGTGCCAGCAGTCCGCTTTTCCCCGGGACAGGGGGCCCTGAAGCTTTCTTT. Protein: CASSPLFPGTGGPEAFF.

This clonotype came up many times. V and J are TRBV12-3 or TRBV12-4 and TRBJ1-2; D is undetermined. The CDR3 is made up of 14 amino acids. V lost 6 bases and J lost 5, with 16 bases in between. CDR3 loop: CASSPGFTRYGYTF. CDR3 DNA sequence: TGTGCCAGCAGCCCGGGATTCACACGTTATGGCTACACCTTC.